This T cell receptor (beta chain) was identified in a study of OX40 agonist ivuxolimab in advanced cancers. In the study overall: Dose-escalation patients were diagnosed with hepatocellular carcinoma, melanoma, renal cell cancer or head and neck cancer. Prior therapy, whether anti-PD-1, anti-PD-L1 or anti-CTLA-4, was allowed, and 35% to 40% had some.

As to this clone: This same CDR3 is encoded by further DNA sequences in the sample.

This CDR3 has 17 amino acids. Per germline, CDR1 SGHNT and CDR2 YENEEA. Trimming removed 0 bases at V and 4 bases at J, with 16 bases between. Clones were read by immunoSEQ multiplex PCR, and TCRdb kept only the in-frame ones, dropping some. The sample includes around 20,000 clones, 77% of them seen just once. The sequence was obtained from an adult with an advanced solid tumor such as melanoma, head and neck, liver or kidney cancer. The sequenced sample was CD4+ or CD8+ T cells sorted from blood, obtained in a trial of the OX40 agonist ivuxolimab. The rearrangement links TRBV11-3 to TRBJ1-5; perhaps TRBD1 as D (5 bases). CDR3 nucleotides: TGTGCCAGCAGCTTAGAGGTATTCGGGGGAAAAAATCAGCCCCAGCATTTT. It specifies CASSLEVFGGKNQPQHF.